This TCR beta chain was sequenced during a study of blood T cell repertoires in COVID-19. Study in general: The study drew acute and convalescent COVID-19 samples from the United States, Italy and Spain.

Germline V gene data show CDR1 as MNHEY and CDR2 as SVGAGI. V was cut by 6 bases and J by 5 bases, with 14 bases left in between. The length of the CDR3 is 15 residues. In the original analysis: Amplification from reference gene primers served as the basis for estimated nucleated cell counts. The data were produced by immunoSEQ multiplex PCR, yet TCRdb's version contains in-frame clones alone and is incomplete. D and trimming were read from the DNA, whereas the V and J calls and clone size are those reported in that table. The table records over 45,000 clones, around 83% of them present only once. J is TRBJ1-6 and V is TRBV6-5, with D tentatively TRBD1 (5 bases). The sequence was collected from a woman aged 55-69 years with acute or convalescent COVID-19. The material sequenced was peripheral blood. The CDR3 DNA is TGTGCCAGCAGCCGGTTCCAGGGTCATAATTCACCCCTCCACTTT. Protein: CASSRFQGHNSPLHF.